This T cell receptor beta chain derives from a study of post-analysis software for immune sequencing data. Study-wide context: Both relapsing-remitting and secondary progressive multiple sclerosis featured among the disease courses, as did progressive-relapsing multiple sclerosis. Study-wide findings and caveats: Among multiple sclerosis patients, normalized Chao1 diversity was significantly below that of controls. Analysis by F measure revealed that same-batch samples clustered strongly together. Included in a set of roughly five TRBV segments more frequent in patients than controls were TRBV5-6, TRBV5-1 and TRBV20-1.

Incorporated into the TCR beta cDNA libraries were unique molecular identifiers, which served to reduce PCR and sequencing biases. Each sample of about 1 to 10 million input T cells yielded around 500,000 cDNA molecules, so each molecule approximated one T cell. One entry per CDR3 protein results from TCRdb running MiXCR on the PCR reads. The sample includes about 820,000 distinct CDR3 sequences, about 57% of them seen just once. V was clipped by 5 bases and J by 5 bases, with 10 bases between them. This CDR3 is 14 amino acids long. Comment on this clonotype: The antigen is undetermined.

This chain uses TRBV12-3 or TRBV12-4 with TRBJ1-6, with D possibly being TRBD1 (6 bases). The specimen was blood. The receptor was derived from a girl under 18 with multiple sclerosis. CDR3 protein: CASSLGAHNSPLHF. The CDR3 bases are TGTGCCAGCAGTCTGGGGGCACATAATTCACCCCTCCACTTT.